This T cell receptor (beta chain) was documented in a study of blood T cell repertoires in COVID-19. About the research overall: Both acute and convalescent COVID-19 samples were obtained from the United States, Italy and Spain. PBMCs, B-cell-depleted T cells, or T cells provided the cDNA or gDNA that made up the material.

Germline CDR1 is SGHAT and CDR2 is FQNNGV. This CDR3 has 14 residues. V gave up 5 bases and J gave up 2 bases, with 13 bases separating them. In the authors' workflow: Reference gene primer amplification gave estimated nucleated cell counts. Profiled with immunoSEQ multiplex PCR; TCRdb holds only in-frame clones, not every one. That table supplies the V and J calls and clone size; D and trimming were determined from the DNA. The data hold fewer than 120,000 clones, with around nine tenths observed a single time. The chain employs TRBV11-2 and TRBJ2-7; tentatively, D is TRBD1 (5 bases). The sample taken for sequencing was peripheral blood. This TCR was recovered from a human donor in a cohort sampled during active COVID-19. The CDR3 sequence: CASSPIGVPYEQYF. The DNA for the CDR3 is TGTGCCAGCAGCCCAATAGGGGTTCCCTACGAGCAGTACTTC.